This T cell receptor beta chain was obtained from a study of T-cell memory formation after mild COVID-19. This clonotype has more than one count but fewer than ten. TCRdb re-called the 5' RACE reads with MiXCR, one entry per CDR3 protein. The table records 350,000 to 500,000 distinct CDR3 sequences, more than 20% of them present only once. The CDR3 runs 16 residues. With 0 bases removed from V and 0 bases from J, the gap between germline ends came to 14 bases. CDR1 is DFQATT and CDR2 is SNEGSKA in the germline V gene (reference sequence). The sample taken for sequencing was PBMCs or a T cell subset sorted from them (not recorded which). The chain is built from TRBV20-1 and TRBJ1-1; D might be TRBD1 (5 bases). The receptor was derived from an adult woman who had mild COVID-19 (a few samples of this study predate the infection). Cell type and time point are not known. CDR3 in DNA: TGCAGTGCTAGAGATGCGATGGGGGGGATGAACACTGAAGCTTTCTTT. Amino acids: CSARDAMGGMNTEAFF.